This T cell receptor beta chain was captured by sequencing in a study of cytomegalovirus exposure and HLA in healthy donors. This CDR3 contains 14 residues. V lost 6 bases to trimming and J lost 2 bases; unmatched junction nucleotides: 5. Germline values: CDR1 KGHSH, CDR2 LQKENI. As concerns this clone: Its antigen is undetermined.

Findings and caveats of the study: Many donors shared some public TCRs, even though most TCR sequences were rare. Reportedly, diagnosis of cytomegalovirus status by the classifier showed high specificity and sensitivity. Investigators reported more than 150 TCR beta chains as tied to cytomegalovirus.

The protocol was immunoSEQ multiplex PCR, while the TCRdb copy is restricted to in-frame clones and leaves out a portion. The sample contains approximately 260,000 clones, 80% to 90% of which appear only once. The chain recombines TRBV18 with TRBJ1-2; 8 bases are a match to TRBD1. The TCR originated in a woman between 18 and 30 years old in good health and CMV-seronegative. The sample consisted of PBMCs. In DNA, the CDR3 is TGTGCCAGCTCTCGGACAGGGTTAAACTATGGCTACACCTTC. It encodes CASSRTGLNYGYTF.